The rows below give T cell receptor beta chains drawn from one sample of a study of regulatory T cells in long-lasting Graves disease. TCRdb independently ran MiXCR on the multiplex PCR reads; one entry per CDR3 protein. The sample contains 650,000 to 850,000 distinct CDR3 sequences, around 32% of which appear only once. The source was peripheral blood mononuclear cells (PBMCs), collected when the disease was refractory, from a patient treated with antithyroid drugs. These receptors were collected from a female donor with Graves disease. Both conserved end residues are part of each CDR3. A D gene is named only where the DNA matches it firmly. For some rows the clone size is stated as once, few or many, or as a class when expanded; others skip it.

j_gene | d_gene | v_gene | abundance | CDR3nt | CDR3aa
TRBJ1-1 | . | TRBV6-1 | few | TGTGCCAGCAGCCCGTCCTGGGGGAGGAGAACTGAAGCTTTCTTT | CASSPSWGRRTEAFF
TRBJ1-4 | . | TRBV11-2 | few | TGTGCCAGCAGCTTCCGATTGGCAGGCCCCGCAACTAATGAAAAACTGTTTTTT | CASSFRLAGPATNEKLFF
TRBJ1-4 | . | TRBV6-1 | few | TGTGCCAGCAGTGGGACGGCACCTAATGAAAAACTGTTTTTT | CASSGTAPNEKLFF
TRBJ2-5 | TRBD2 | TRBV11-2 | many | TGTGCCAACAGCTTAGGTATAGCGGGAGGGCCCCAAGAGACCCAGTACTTC | CANSLGIAGGPQETQYF
TRBJ1-4 | . | TRBV19 | few | TGTGCCAGTAGTACGCGACGGGGTGAAAAACTGTTTTTT | CASSTRRGEKLFF
TRBJ1-5 | TRBD1 | TRBV15 | few | TGTGCCACCAGTACGACCGGGACAGGGCGTCAGCCCCAGCATTTT | CATSTTGTGRQPQHF
TRBJ2-7 | . | TRBV10-3 | . | TGTGCCATCAGTGTGGTAATTGGGAGAGCCGAGCAGTACTTC | CAISVVIGRAEQYF
TRBJ1-2 | . | TRBV6-1 | many | TGTGCCAGCAGTGAATTGGATTATGGCTACACCTTC | CASSELDYGYTF
TRBJ1-2 | . | TRBV6-1 | many | TGTGCCAGCACCGGCGGGGTGTCCGACTATGGCTACACCTTC | CASTGGVSDYGYTF
TRBJ2-7 | . | TRBV2 | few | TGTGCCAGCAGTGACCGTGCCAAATACGAGCAGTACTTC | CASSDRAKYEQYF
TRBJ1-3 | TRBD1 | TRBV28 | . | TGTGCCAGCAGATCCACAGGGGCAACTGGAAACACCATATATTTT | CASRSTGATGNTIYF
TRBJ1-1 | . | TRBV10-3 | few | TGTGCCATCAGTGCCTCGAACGGTGAAGCTTTCTTT | CAISASNGEAFF
TRBJ1-6 | TRBD1 | TRBV2 | once | TGTGCCAGCCGACAGGGGTGGAATTCACCCCTCCACTTT | CASRQGWNSPLHF
TRBJ2-7 | . | TRBV2 | many | TGTGCCAGCAGTGAAAGGGGCGAGGGACTGACGTACTTC | CASSERGEGLTYF
TRBJ2-7 | TRBD1 | TRBV6-5 | few | TGTGCCAGCAGTTCCCCTATTCGGACAGGGCCCTACGAGCAGTACTTC | CASSSPIRTGPYEQYF
TRBJ1-1 | TRBD1 | TRBV28 | many | TGTGCCAGCAGTTTTGTTAGGGGGCTGCTGATGAACACTGAAGCTTTCTTT | CASSFVRGLLMNTEAFF
TRBJ2-2 | . | TRBV19 | . | TGTGCCAGTAGTATGGCTACCAACGGCGGGGAGCTGTTTTTT | CASSMATNGGELFF
TRBJ2-4 | TRBD1 | TRBV9 | . | TGTGCCAGCAGCGTAGATCCAGGGGGTGATGTAAACATTCAGTACTTC | CASSVDPGGDVNIQYF
TRBJ2-6 | . | TRBV20-1 | . | TGCAGTGCGGTACATGGCTCTGGGGCCAACGTCCTGACTTTC | CSAVHGSGANVLTF
TRBJ2-3 | TRBD2 | TRBV11-2 | few | TGTGCCAGCAGCTTAGACGGCGGGAGCTCAGATACGCAGTATTTT | CASSLDGGSSDTQYF
TRBJ2-7 | . | TRBV6-1 | few | TGTGCCAGCAGGGCAGGGCTCTCCTACGAGCAGTACTTC | CASRAGLSYEQYF
TRBJ1-1 | . | TRBV12-3/TRBV12-4 | . | TGTGCCAGCAGTTTCGGGACGGAGGACACTGAAGCTTTCTTT | CASSFGTEDTEAFF
TRBJ1-2 | . | TRBV29-1 | . | TGCAGCGTTCTCTACACAGGGACCACGCCCTATGGCTACACCTTC | CSVLYTGTTPYGYTF
TRBJ2-6 | . | TRBV5-1 | few | TGCGCCAGCAGCTTCACCAGTCCCGCGAGGGGCGGTGGGGCCAACGTCCTGACTTTC | CASSFTSPARGGGANVLTF
TRBJ2-3 | TRBD1 | TRBV6-1 | . | TGTGCCAGCAGTGTGGACAGGGTGAGCACAGATACGCAGTATTTT | CASSVDRVSTDTQYF
TRBJ2-7 | TRBD1 | TRBV28 | many | TGTGCCAGCAGTTTATGGGGGACAGCGACCTACGAGCAGTACTTC | CASSLWGTATYEQYF